This T cell receptor beta chain was sequenced for a study of blood T cell repertoires in COVID-19. Background on the study: Nucleic acid was either cDNA or gDNA, and it came from T cells, B-cell-depleted T cells, or PBMCs.

Researchers sorted participants into cohorts using their self-reported clinical history. The assay was immunoSEQ multiplex PCR, and TCRdb's table has in-frame clones only and misses some. The sample shows some 200,000 clones, 80% of them seen only once. This CDR3 spans 15 amino acids. The V and J ends lost 0 bases and 4 bases respectively, with 12 bases between them. Germline CDR1 reads SGHNT; CDR2 reads YYREEE (reference sequence). This clonotype was sampled from a middle-aged woman with acute COVID-19. This rearrangement joins TRBV5-4 to TRBJ2-3; D remains ambiguous. Sample: PBMCs or T cells enriched from blood (not recorded which). Here the CDR3 DNA reads TGTGCCAGCAGCTTGGGGGTAGCAGTCGCAGATACGCAGTATTTT. It specifies CASSLGVAVADTQYF.